The rows below give T cell receptor beta chains drawn from one sample of a study of cytomegalovirus exposure and HLA in healthy donors. Profiled with immunoSEQ multiplex PCR; TCRdb holds only in-frame clones, not every one. The data contain 180,000 or so clones, approximately 81% of them singletons. The source material was PBMCs. The receptors here all came from a woman aged 50 to 65 in good health and CMV-seronegative. The CDR3 runs from the conserved cysteine through the conserved F or W. A D gene is named only where the DNA matches it firmly. Size is omitted from some rows. Given values are once, few, many or a class for expanded clones.

clone size	D gene	V gene	J gene	CDR3 DNA	CDR3 protein
few	NA	TRBV2	TRBJ1-4	TGTGCCAGCAGTGTGAGGGGGAAAGCGAATGAAAAACTGTTTTTT	CASSVRGKANEKLFF
NA	TRBD1	TRBV2	TRBJ1-2	TGTGCCAGCAGTCAAACTGGTGGGACAGACTATGGCTACACCTTC	CASSQTGGTDYGYTF
NA	NA	TRBV14	TRBJ1-1	TGTGCCAGCAGCGTTGTGCCCGGGAACACTGGAGCTTTCTTT	CASSVVPGNTGAFF
few	NA	TRBV5-1	TRBJ2-7	TGCGCCAGCAGCGCAGGACCGACAGCCTACGAGCAGTACTTC	CASSAGPTAYEQYF
NA	NA	TRBV7-2	TRBJ2-7	TGTGCCAGCAGCCCAACAGGGTCCCTCCTCGAGCAGTACTTC	CASSPTGSLLEQYF
NA	NA	TRBV6-5	TRBJ1-2	TGTGCCAGCAGAGAACAGATCAACTATGGCTACACCTTC	CASREQINYGYTF
NA	NA	TRBV28	TRBJ2-7	TGTGCCAGCAGTTTTAGCCTAGCCACCACCTCCTACGAGCAGTACTTC	CASSFSLATTSYEQYF
NA	NA	TRBV6-5	TRBJ1-1	TGTGCCAGCAGGGCAGGAATGAACACTGAAGCTTTCTTT	CASRAGMNTEAFF
NA	NA	TRBV5-4	TRBJ2-3	TGTGCCAGCAGCGAGATAACCACAGATACGCAGTATTTT	CASSEITTDTQYF
NA	TRBD2	TRBV5-1	TRBJ2-3	TGCGCCAGCAGCTTGAAACTGCTAGCGGGGACGACCACAGATACGCAGTATTTT	CASSLKLLAGTTTDTQYF
NA	NA	TRBV30	TRBJ1-3	TGTGCCTGGAGTGTATCCGGGGGCTCTGGAAACACCATATATTTT	CAWSVSGGSGNTIYF
NA	TRBD1	TRBV28	TRBJ1-1	TGTGCCAGCAGTTTCCGCGACAGGGGGCTGCGTGCTTTCTTT	CASSFRDRGLRAFF
NA	TRBD2	TRBV4-2	TRBJ2-7	TGTGCCAGCAGCGTACCGGGACTAGCTGGATTATACGAGCAGTACTTC	CASSVPGLAGLYEQYF
NA	NA	TRBV5-6	TRBJ2-7	TGTGCCAGCAGCTTGATTGGCGTCGGGAACTACGAGCAGTACTTC	CASSLIGVGNYEQYF
few	NA	TRBV5-4	TRBJ2-6	TGTGCCGGCGGAAACTCAGGGTCTGGGGCCAACGTCCTGACTTTC	CAGGNSGSGANVLTF
NA	NA	TRBV7-2	TRBJ1-3	TGTGCCAGCAGCCGTCGGCAGCCTAGCTCTGGAAACACCATATATTTT	CASSRRQPSSGNTIYF
NA	NA	TRBV5-5	TRBJ2-1	TGTGCCAGCGGCAGGTACAATGAGCAGTTCTTC	CASGRYNEQFF
NA	NA	TRBV19	TRBJ2-5	TGTGCCAGTAGTAGGGGCGATGGAGAGGAGACCCAGTACTTC	CASSRGDGEETQYF
NA	NA	TRBV21-1	TRBJ1-6	TGTGCCAGCAGCTCAAAGGGCCAGGGAGGCTCCTATAATTCACCCCTCCACTTT	CASSSKGQGGSYNSPLHF
NA	TRBD2	TRBV9	TRBJ2-1	TGTGCCAGCAGCGAGTGGACTAGCTCTCTCCTGACCAATGAGCAGTTCTTC	CASSEWTSSLLTNEQFF
NA	TRBD1	TRBV6-6	TRBJ2-7	TGTGCCAGCAGTGGGGGGACAGGTCGGGGCGAGCAGTACTTC	CASSGGTGRGEQYF
NA	TRBD1	TRBV25-1	TRBJ2-3	TGTGCCAGTCGAAAAACAGGGGATAGGGATACGCAGTATTTT	CASRKTGDRDTQYF